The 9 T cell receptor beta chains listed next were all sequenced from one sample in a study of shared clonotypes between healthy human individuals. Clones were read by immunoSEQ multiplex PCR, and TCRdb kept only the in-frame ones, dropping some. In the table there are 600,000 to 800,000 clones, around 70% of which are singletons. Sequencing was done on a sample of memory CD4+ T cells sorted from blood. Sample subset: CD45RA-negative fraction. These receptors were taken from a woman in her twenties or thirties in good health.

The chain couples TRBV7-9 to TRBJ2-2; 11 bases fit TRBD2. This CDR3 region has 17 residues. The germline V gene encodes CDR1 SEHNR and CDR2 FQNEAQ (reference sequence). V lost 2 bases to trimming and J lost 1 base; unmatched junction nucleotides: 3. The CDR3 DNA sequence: TGTGCCAGCAGCTTAATAGCGGGAGGGATGAACACCGGGGAGCTGTTTTTT. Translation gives CASSLIAGGMNTGELFF.

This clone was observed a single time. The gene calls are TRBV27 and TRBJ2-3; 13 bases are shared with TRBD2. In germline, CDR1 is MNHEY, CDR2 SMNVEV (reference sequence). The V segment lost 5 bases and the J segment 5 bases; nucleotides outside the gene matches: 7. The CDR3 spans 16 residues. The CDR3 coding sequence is TGTGCCAGCAGTCCCACTAGCGGGAGGGCCAAAGATACGCAGTATTTT. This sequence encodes CASSPTSGRAKDTQYF.

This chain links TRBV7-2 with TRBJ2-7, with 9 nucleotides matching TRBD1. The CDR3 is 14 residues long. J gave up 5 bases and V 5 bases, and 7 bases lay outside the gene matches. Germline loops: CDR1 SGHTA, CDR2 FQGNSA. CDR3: CASSVPGQGDEQYF. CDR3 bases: TGTGCCAGCAGCGTCCCGGGACAGGGTGACGAGCAGTACTTC.

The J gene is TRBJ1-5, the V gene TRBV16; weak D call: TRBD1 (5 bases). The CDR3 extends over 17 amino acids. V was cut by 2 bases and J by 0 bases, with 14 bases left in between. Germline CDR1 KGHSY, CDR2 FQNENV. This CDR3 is CASSQVVKGYSNQPQHF. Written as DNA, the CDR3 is TGTGCCAGCAGCCAAGTTGTAAAGGGGTATAGCAATCAGCCCCAGCATTTT.

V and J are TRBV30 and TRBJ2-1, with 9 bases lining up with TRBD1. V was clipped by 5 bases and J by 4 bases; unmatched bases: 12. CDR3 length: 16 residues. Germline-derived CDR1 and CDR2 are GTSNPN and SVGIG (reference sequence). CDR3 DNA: TGTGCCTGGTCTCAGGACCCCGGGACAGGGTACAATGAGCAGTTCTTC. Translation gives CAWSQDPGTGYNEQFF.

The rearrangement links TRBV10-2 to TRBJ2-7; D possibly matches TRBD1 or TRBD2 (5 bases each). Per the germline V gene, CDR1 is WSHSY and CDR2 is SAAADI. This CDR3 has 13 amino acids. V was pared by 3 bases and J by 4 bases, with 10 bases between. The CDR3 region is CASSDGTPYEQYF. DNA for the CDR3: TGCGCCAGCAGTGATGGGACCCCTTACGAGCAGTACTTC.

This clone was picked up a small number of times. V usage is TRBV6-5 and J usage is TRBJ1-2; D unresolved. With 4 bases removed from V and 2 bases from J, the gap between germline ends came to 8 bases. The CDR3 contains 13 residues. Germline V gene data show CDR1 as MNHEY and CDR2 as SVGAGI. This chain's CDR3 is CASSSNLNYGYTF. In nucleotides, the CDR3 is TGTGCCAGCAGTTCCAACTTGAACTATGGCTACACCTTC.

The CDR3 coding sequence is TGTGCCAGCAGTCCCCGCCCGGGGAGACAAGAGACCCAGTACTTC. It codes for CASSPRPGRQETQYF. The V call is TRBV28, the J call TRBJ2-5, with a possible D match to TRBD2 (5 bases). The V gene's germline CDR1 is MDHEN and CDR2 SYDVKM. V lost 5 bases, J lost 2 bases, and 15 bases lay in between. The CDR3 totals 15 residues.

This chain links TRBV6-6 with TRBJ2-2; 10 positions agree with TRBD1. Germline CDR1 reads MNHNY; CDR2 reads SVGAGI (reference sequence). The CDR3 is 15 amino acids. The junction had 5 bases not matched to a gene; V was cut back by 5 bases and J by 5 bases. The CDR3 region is CASSRRQGATGELFF. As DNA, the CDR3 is TGTGCCAGCAGTCGCCGACAGGGGGCGACCGGGGAGCTGTTTTTT.